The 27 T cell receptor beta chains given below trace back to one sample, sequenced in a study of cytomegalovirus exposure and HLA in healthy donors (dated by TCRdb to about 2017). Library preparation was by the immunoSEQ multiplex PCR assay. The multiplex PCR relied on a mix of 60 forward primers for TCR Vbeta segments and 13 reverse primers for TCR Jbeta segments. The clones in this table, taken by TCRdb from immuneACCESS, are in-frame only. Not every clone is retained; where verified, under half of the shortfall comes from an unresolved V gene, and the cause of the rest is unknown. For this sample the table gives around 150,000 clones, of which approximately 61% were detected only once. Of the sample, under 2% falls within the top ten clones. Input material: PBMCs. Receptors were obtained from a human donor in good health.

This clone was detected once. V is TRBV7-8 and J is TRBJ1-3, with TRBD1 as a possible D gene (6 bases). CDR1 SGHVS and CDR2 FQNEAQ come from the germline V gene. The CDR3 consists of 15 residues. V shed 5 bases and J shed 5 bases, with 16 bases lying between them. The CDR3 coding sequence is TGTGCCAGCAGCCCTCGGACAGCTCAGAGAAACACCATATATTTT. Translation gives CASSPRTAQRNTIYF.

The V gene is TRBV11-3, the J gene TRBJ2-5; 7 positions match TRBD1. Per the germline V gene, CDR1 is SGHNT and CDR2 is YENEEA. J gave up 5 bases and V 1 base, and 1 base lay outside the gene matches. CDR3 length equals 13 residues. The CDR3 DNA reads TGTGCCAGCAGCTTAGGACAGGGTGAGACCCAGTACTTC. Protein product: CASSLGQGETQYF.

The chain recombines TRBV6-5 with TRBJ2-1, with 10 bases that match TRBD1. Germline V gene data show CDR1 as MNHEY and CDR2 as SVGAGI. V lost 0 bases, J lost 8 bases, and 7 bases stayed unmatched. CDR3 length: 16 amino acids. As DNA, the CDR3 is TGTGCCAGCAGTTACTCGCCGGGACAGGGGATCGATGAGCAGTTCTTC. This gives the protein CASSYSPGQGIDEQFF.

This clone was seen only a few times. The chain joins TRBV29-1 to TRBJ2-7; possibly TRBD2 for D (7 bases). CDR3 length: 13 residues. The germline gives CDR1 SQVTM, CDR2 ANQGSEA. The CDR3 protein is CSTKGGRTHEQYF. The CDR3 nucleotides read TGCAGTACTAAGGGGGGGCGAACCCACGAGCAGTACTTC.

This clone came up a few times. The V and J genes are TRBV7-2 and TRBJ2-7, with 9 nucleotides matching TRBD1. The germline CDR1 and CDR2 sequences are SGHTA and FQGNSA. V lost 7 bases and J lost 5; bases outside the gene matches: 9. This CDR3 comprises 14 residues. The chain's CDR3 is CASIVGQGSHEQYF. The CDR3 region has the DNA TGTGCCAGCATCGTGGGACAGGGTAGTCACGAGCAGTACTTC.

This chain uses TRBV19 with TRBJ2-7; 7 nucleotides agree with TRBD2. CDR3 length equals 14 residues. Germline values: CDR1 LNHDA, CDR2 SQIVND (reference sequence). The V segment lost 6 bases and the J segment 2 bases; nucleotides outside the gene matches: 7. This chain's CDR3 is CASRGRAMPYEQYF. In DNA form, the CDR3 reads TGTGCCAGTAGGGGGAGGGCCATGCCCTACGAGCAGTACTTC.

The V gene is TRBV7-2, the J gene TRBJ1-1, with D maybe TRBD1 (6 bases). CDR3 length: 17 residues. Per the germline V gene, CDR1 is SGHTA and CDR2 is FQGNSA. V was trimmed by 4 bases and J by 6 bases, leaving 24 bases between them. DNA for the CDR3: TGTGCCAGCAGCTCGCCCCCAGGGCAGGGGCCCAGAGCTGAAGCTTTCTTT. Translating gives CASSSPPGQGPRAEAFF.

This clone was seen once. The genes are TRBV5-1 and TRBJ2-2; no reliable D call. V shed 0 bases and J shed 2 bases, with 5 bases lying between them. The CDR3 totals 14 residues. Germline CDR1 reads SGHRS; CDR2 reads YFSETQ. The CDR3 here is CASSLEANTGELFF. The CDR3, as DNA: TGCGCCAGCAGCTTGGAAGCAAACACCGGGGAGCTGTTTTTT.

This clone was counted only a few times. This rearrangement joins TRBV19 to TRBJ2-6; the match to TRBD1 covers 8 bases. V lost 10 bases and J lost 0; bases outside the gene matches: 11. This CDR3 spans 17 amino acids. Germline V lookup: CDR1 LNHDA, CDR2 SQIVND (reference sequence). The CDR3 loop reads CATSRDRPPSGANVLTF. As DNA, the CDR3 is TGTGCCACTTCAAGGGACAGGCCTCCCTCTGGGGCCAACGTCCTGACTTTC. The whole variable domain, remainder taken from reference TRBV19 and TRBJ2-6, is DGGITQSPKYLFRKEGQNVTLSCEQNLNHDAMYWYRQDPGQGLRLIYYSQIVNDFQKGDIAEGYSVSREKKESFPLTVTSAQKNPTAFYLCATSRDRPPSGANVLTFGAGSRLTVL.

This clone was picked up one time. CDR3 residues: CASSLLSGRYEQYF. The CDR3 nucleotides read TGTGCCAGCAGTTTATTGTCAGGGCGGTACGAGCAGTACTTC. The chain has TRBV28 and TRBJ2-7, with D tentatively TRBD1 (5 bases). The CDR3 sequence is 14 residues long. Per the germline V gene, CDR1 is MDHEN and CDR2 is SYDVKM. V dropped 1 base and J dropped 4 bases, with 11 bases sitting between them.

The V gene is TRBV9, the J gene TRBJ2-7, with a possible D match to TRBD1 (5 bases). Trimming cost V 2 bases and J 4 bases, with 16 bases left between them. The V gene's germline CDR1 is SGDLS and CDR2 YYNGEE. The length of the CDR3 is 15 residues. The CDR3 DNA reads TGTGCCAGCAGCGTCGACAGCATTTCGGTTTACGAGCAGTACTTC. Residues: CASSVDSISVYEQYF.

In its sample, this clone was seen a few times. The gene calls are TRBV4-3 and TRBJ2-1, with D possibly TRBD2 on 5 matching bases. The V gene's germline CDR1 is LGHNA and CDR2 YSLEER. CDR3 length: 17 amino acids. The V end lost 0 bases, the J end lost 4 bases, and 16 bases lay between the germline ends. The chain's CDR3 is CASSQERGRVPYNEQFF. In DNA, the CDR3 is TGCGCCAGCAGCCAAGAAAGAGGGCGGGTGCCTTACAATGAGCAGTTCTTC.

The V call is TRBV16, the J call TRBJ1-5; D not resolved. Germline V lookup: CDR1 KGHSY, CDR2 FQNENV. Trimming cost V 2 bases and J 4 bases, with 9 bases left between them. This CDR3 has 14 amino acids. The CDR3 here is CASSQEVRNQPQHF. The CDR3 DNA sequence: TGTGCCAGCAGCCAAGAGGTCAGAAATCAGCCCCAGCATTTT.

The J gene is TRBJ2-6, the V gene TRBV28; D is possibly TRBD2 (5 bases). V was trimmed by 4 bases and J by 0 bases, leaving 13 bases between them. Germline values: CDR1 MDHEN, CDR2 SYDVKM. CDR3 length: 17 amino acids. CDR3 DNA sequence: TGTGCCAGCAGTTCGCTACGGACTTTCTCTGGGGCCAACGTCCTGACTTTC. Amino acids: CASSSLRTFSGANVLTF.

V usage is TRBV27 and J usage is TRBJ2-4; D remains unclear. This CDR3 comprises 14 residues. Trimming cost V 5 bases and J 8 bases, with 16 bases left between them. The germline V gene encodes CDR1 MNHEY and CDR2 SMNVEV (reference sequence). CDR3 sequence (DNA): TGTGCCAGCAGTCCCCTAGTAACGAGTTACATTCAGTACTTC. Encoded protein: CASSPLVTSYIQYF.

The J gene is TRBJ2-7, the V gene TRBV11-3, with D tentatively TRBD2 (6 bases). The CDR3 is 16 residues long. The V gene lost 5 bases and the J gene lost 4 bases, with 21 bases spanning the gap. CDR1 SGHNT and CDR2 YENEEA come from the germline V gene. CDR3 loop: CASSPAVVGSPYEQYF. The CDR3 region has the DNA TGTGCCAGCAGCCCCGCTGTAGTCGGGAGTCCTTACGAGCAGTACTTC.

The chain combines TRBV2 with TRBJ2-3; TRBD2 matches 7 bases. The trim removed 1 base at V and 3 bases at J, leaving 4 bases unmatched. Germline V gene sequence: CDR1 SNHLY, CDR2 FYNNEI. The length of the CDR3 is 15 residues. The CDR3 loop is CASSEGGGPTDTQYF. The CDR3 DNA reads TGTGCCAGCAGTGAAGGCGGGGGACCAACAGATACGCAGTATTTT.

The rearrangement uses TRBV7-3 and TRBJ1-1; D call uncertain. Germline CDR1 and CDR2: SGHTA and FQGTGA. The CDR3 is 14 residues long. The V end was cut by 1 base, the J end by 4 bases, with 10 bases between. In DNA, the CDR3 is TGTGCCAGCAGCTTAAAATCCGGGATCACTGAAGCTTTCTTT. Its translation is CASSLKSGITEAFF.

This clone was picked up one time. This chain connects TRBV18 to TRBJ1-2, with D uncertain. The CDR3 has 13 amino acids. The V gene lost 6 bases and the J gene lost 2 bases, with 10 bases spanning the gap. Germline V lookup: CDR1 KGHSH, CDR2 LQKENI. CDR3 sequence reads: CASSPELNYGYTF. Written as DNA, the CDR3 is TGTGCCAGCTCCCCGGAACTAAACTATGGCTACACCTTC.

DNA of the CDR3: TGTGCCAGCAGTTACAAACTCGGGGGCCAAGAGACCCAGTACTTC. Its translation: CASSYKLGGQETQYF. V gene TRBV6-5 combines with J gene TRBJ2-5; D might be TRBD2 (6 bases). CDR1 and CDR2 from the germline V gene are MNHEY and SVGAGI. This CDR3 has 15 amino acids. Trimming removed 2 bases at V and 1 base at J, with 11 bases between.

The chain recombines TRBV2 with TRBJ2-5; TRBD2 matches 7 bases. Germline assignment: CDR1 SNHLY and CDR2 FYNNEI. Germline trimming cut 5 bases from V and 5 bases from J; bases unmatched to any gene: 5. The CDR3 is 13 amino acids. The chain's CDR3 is CASSREGRETQYF. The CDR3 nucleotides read TGTGCCAGCAGTAGGGAGGGCCGTGAGACCCAGTACTTC.

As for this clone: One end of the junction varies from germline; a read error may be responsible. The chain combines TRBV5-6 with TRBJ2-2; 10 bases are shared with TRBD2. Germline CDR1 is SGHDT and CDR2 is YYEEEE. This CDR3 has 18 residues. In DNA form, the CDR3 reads TGTGCCAGCCAGCTTGGTTCTAGCGGGAGTTGGGGCACCGGGGAGCCGTTTTTT. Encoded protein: CASQLGSSGSWGTGEPFF.

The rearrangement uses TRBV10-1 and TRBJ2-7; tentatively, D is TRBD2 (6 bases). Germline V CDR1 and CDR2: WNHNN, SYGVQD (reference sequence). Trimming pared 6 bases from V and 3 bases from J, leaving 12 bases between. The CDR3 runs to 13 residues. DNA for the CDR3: TGCGCCAGCAGCGCGGGACCGAACTACGAGCAGTACTTC. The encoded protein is CASSAGPNYEQYF.

The CDR3 bases are TGCAGCGTTGAAGAGCCAAGGGGTTCACCCCTCCACTTT. Protein: CSVEEPRGSPLHF. The J gene is TRBJ1-6, the V gene TRBV29-1, with D maybe TRBD1 (5 bases). The CDR3 totals 13 residues. Trimming took 0 bases from V and 9 from J, leaving 9 bases between them. Germline-derived CDR1 and CDR2 are SQVTM and ANQGSEA.

The CDR3 is CASSSSSGRPYEQYF. CDR3 sequence (DNA): TGTGCCAGCAGCTCCTCTAGCGGGAGGCCCTACGAGCAGTACTTC. The chain is built from TRBV6-5 and TRBJ2-7; 11 positions agree with TRBD2. CDR1 is MNHEY, CDR2 SVGAGI, per germline. The J segment lost 2 bases and the V segment lost 6 bases, leaving 6 bases of the junction unmatched. This CDR3 contains 15 residues.

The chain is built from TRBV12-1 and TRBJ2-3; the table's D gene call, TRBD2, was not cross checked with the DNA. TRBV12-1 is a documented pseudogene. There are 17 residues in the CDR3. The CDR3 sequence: CASSAFWRDGPTDTQYF. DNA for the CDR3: TGTGCCAGCAGCGCCTTCTGGCGGGATGGCCCCACAGATACGCAGTATTTT.

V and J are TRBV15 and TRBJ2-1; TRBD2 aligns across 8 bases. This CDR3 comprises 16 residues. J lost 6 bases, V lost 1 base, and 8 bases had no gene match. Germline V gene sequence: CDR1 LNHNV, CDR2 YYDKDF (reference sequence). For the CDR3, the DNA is TGTGCCACCAGCAGAGGCAGAGCGGGAGATTCCAATGAGCAGTTCTTC. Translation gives CATSRGRAGDSNEQFF.